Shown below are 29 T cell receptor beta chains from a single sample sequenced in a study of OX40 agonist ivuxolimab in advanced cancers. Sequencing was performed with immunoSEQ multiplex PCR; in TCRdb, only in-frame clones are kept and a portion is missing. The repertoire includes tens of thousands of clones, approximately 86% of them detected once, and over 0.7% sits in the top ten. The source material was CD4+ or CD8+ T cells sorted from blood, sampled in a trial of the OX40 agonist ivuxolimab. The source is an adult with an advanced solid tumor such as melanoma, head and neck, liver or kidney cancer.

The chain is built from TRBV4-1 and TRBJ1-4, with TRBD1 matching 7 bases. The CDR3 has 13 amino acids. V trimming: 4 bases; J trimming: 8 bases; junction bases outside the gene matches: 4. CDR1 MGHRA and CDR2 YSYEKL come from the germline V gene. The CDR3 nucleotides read TGCGCCAGCAGCCGCACGACAGGGGAAAAACTGTTTTTT. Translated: CASSRTTGEKLFF.

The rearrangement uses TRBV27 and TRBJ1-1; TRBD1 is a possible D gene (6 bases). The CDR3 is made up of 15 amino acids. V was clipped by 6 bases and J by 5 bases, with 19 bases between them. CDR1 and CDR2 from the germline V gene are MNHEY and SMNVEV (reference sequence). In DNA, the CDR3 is TGTGCCAGCAGGTGGGGGGCAGGGGCATGGACTGAAGCTTTCTTT. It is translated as CASRWGAGAWTEAFF.

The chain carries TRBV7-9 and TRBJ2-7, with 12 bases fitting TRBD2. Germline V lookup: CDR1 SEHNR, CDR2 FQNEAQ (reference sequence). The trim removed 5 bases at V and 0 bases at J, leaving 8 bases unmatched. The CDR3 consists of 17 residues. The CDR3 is CASSHTSGRKASYEQYF. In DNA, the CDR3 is TGTGCCAGCAGCCATACTAGCGGGAGGAAGGCCTCCTACGAGCAGTACTTC.

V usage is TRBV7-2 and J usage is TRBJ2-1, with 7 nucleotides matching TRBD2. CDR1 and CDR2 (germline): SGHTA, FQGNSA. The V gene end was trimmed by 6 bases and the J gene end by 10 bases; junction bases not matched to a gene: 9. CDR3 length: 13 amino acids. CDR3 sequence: CASRSLAVNEQFF. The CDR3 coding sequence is TGTGCCAGCAGATCTCTAGCGGTCAACGAGCAGTTCTTC.

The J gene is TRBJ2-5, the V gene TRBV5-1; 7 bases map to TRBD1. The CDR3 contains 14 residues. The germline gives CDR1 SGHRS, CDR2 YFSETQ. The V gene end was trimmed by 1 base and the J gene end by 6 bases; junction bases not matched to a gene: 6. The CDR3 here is CASSLTGDTKTQYF. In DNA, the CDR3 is TGCGCCAGCAGCTTGACAGGGGACACTAAGACCCAGTACTTC.

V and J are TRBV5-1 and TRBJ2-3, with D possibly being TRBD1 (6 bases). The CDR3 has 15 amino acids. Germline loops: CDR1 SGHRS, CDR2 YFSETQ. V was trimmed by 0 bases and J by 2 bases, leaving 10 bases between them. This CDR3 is CASSLDGQHTDTQYF. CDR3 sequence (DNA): TGCGCCAGCAGCTTGGATGGACAGCACACAGATACGCAGTATTTT.

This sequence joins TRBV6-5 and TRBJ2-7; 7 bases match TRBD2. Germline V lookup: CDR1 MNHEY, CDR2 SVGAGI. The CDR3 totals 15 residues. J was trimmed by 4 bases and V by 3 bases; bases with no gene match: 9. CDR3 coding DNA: TGTGCCAGCAGTTATCGGGGGGACTTGGATTACGAGCAGTACTTC. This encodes CASSYRGDLDYEQYF.

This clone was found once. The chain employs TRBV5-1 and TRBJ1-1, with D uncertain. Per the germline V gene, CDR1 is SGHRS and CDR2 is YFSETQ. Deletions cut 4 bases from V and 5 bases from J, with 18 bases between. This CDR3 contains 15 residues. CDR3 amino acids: CASSSHGVLGTEAFF. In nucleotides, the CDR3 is TGCGCCAGCAGCAGCCACGGAGTCCTGGGAACTGAAGCTTTCTTT.

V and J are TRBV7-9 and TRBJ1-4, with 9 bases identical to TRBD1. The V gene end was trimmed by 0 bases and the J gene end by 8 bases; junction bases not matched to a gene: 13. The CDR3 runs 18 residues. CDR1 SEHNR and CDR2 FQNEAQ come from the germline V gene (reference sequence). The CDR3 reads CASSLALSSGQGREKLFF. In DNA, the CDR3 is TGTGCCAGCAGCTTAGCCCTATCTTCGGGACAGGGAAGGGAAAAACTGTTTTTT.

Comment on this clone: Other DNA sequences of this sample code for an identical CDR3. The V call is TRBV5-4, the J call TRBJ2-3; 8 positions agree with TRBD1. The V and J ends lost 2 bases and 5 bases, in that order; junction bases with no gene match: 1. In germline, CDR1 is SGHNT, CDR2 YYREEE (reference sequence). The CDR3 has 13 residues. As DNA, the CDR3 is TGTGCCAGCAGCTTAACAGGGGGAGATACGCAGTATTTT. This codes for CASSLTGGDTQYF.

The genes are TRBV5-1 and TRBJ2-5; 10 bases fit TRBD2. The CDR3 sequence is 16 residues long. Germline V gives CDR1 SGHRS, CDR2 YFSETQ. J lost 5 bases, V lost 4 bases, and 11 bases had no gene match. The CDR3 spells CASSPGVAGGRETQYF. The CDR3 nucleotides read TGCGCCAGCAGCCCCGGCGTAGCGGGAGGACGGGAGACCCAGTACTTC.

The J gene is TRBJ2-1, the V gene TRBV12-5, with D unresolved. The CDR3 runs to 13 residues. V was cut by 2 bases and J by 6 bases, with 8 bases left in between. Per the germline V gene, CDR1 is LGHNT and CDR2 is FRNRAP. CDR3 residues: CASGLPGFNEQFF. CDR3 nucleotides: TGTGCTAGTGGTTTGCCCGGGTTCAATGAGCAGTTCTTC.

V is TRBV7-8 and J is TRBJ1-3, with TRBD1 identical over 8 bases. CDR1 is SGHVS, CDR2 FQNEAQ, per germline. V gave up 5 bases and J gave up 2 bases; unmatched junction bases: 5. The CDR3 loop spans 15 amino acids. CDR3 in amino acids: CASSGKQGAGNTIYF. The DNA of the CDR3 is TGTGCCAGCAGCGGAAAACAGGGGGCTGGAAACACCATATATTTT.

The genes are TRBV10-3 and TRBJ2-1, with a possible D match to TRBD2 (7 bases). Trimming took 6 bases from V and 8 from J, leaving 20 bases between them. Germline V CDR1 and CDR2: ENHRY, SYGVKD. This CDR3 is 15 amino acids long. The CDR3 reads CAIRILGVGGHEQFF. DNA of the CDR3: TGTGCCATCAGAATCTTAGGCGTCGGGGGGCATGAGCAGTTCTTC.

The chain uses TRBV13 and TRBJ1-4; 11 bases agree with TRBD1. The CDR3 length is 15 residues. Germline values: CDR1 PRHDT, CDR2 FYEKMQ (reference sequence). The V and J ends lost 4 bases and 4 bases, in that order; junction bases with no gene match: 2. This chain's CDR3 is CASSSDRGLNEKLFF. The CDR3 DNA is TGTGCCAGCAGCTCGGACAGGGGGCTTAATGAAAAACTGTTTTTT. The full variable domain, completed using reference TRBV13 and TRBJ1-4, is AAGVIQSPRHLIKEKRETATLKCYPIPRHDTVYWYQQGPGQDPQFLISFYEKMQSDKGSIPDRFSAQQFSDYHSELNMSSLELGDSALYFCASSSDRGLNEKLFFGSGTQLSVL.

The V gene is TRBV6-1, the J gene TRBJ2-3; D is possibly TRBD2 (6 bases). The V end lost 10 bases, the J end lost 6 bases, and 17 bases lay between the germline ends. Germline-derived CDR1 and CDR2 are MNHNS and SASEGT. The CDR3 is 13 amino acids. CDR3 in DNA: TGTGCCACAATGCACTCGGGGGTTGATACGCAGTATTTT. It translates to CATMHSGVDTQYF.

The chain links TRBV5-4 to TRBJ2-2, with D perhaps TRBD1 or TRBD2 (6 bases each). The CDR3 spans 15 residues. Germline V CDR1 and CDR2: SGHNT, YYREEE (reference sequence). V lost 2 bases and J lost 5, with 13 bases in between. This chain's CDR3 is CASSFRGAGTGELFF. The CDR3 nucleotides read TGTGCCAGCAGCTTTAGGGGGGCCGGGACCGGGGAGCTGTTTTTT.

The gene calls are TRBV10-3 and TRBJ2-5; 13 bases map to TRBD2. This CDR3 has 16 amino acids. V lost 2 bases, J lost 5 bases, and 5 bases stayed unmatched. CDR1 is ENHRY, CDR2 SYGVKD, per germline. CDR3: CAISEGLAGVRETQYF. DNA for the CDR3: TGTGCCATCAGTGAGGGACTAGCGGGAGTGAGGGAGACCCAGTACTTC.

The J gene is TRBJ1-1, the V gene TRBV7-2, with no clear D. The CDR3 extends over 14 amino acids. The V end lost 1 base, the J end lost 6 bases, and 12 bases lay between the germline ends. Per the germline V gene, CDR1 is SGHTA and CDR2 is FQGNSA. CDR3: CASSLGDLWAEAFF. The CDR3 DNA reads TGTGCCAGCAGCTTAGGAGACCTTTGGGCTGAAGCTTTCTTT.

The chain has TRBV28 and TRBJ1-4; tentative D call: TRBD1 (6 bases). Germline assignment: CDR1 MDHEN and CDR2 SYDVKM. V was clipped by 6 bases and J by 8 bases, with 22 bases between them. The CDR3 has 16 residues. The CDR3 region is CASRKSRGTRGEKLFF. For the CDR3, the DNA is TGTGCCAGCAGGAAGTCGAGGGGGACACGGGGCGAAAAACTGTTTTTT. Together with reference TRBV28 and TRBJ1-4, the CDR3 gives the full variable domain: DVKVTQSSRYLVKRTGEKVFLECVQDMDHENMFWYRQDPGLGLRLIYFSYDVKMKEKGDIPEGYSVSREKKERFSLILESASTNQTSMYLCASRKSRGTRGEKLFFGSGTQLSVL.

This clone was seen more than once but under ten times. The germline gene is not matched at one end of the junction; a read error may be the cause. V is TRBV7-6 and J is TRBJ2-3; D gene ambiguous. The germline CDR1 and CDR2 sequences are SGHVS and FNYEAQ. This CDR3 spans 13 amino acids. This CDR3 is CASSLGTPDTQYF. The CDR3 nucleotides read TGTGCCAGCAGTTTAGGAACACCCGATACGCAGTATTTT. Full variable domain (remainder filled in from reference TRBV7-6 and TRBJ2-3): GAGVSQSPRYKVTKRGQDVALRCDPISGHVSLYWYRQALGQGPEFLTYFNYEAQQDKSGLPNDRFSAERPEGSISTLTIQRTEQRDSAMYRCASSLGTPDTQYFGPGTRLTVL.

The CDR3 DNA is TGTGCCAGTAGTATAGGACGGGGGCGGGTTGGCAATCAGCCCCAGCATTTT. Translating it yields CASSIGRGRVGNQPQHF. The chain recombines TRBV19 with TRBJ1-5, with D possibly matching TRBD1 (6 bases). Germline V lookup: CDR1 LNHDA, CDR2 SQIVND (reference sequence). V lost 1 base, J lost 2 bases, and 15 bases lay in between. This CDR3 has 17 amino acids.

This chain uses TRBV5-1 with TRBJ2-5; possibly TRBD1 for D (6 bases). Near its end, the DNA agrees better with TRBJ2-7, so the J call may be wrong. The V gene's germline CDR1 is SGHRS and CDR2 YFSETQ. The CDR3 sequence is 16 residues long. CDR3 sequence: CASSLVTGQISYEQYF. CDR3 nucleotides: TGCGCCAGCAGCTTGGTAACAGGACAGATCTCCTACGAGCAGTACTTC.

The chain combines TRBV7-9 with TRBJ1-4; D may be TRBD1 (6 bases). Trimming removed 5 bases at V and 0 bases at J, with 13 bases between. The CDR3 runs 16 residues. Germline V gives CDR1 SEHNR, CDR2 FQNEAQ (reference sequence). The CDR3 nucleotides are TGTGCCAGCAGCCGTATGGACAGACCAACTAATGAAAAACTGTTTTTT. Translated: CASSRMDRPTNEKLFF.

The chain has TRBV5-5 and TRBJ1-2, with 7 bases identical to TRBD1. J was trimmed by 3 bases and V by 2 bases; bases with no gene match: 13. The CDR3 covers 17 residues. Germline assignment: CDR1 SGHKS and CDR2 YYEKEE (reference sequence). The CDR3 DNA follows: TGTGCCAGCAGCTTTGGTTCGTATGGGACAGAATACTATGGCTACACCTTC. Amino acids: CASSFGSYGTEYYGYTF.

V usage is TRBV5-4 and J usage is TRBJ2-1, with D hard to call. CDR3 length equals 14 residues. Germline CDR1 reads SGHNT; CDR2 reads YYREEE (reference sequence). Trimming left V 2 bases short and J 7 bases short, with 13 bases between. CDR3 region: CASSFGAGWNEQFF. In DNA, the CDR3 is TGTGCCAGCAGCTTCGGCGCAGGTTGGAATGAGCAGTTCTTC.

CDR3 in DNA: TGTGCCCGCATGCGGGAGGACACTGAAGCTTTCTTT. This sequence encodes CARMREDTEAFF. This sequence joins TRBV5-4 and TRBJ1-1, with no clear D. The length of the CDR3 is 12 residues. The ends were cut back, 10 bases at V and 3 bases at J, with 13 bases in the middle. Germline V gene data show CDR1 as SGHNT and CDR2 as YYREEE (reference sequence).

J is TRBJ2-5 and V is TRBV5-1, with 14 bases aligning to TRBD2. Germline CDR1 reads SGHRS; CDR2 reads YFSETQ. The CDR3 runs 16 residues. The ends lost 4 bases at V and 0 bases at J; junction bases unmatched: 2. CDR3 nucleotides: TGCGCCAGCAGCGGGACTAGCGGGGGAAACCAAGAGACCCAGTACTTC. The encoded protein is CASSGTSGGNQETQYF. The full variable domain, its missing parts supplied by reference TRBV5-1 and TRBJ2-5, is KAGVTQTPRYLIKTRGQQVTLSCSPISGHRSVSWYQQTPGQGLQFLFEYFSETQRNKGNFPGRFSGRQFSNSRSEMNVSTLELGDSALYLCASSGTSGGNQETQYFGPGTRLLVL.

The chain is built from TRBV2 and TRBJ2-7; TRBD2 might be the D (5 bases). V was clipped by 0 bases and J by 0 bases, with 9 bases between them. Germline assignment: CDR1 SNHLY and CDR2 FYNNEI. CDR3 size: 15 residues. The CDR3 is CASSEAQRRSYEQYF. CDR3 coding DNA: TGTGCCAGCAGTGAAGCGCAGCGGCGCTCCTACGAGCAGTACTTC. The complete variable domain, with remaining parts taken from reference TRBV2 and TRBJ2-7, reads EPEVTQTPSHQVTQMGQEVILRCVPISNHLYFYWYRQILGQKVEFLVSFYNNEISEKSEIFDDQFSVERPDGSNFTLKIRSTKLEDSAMYFCASSEAQRRSYEQYFGPGTRLTVT.